Sequencing of this TCR beta chain was carried out in a study of CD8+ T cells in alopecia areata. Whole-study findings and limits: Higher clonality than in normal scalp was seen in lesional scalp, especially alopecia totalis/universalis.

Extracted from the samples, RNA was reverse transcribed into cDNA to serve as the sequencing template. Method: immunoSEQ multiplex PCR; TCRdb's copy keeps in-frame clones and lacks some. The sample includes about 210,000 clones, more than 45% of them seen just once. The germline V gene has CDR1 GTSNPN and CDR2 SVGIG (reference sequence). V lost 2 bases, J lost 7 bases, and 11 bases lay in between. The CDR3 runs to 13 residues. Regarding treatment: oral pan-JAK inhibitor, 5-10 mg twice daily. About this clone itself: No antigen is known for it.

The sample here was CD4+ T cells sorted from blood, taken at week 4, from a patient treated with tofacitinib. The chain is built from TRBV30 and TRBJ2-2; no definite D call. The sequence was obtained from a human donor with alopecia areata. The CDR3 loop reads CAWSRLIDGELFF. In nucleotides, the CDR3 is TGTGCCTGGAGTCGTTTGATCGACGGGGAGCTGTTTTTT.